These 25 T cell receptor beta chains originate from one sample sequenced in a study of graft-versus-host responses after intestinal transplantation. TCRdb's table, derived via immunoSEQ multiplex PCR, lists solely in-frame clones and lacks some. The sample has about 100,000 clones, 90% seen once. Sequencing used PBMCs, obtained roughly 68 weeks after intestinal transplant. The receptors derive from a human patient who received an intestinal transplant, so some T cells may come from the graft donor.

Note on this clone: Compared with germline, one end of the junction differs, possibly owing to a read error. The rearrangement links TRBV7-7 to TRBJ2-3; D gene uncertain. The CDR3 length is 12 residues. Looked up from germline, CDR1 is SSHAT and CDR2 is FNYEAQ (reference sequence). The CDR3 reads CASSPIGDTQYF. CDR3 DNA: TGTGCTAGCAGCCCGATAGGGGATACGCAGTATTTT.

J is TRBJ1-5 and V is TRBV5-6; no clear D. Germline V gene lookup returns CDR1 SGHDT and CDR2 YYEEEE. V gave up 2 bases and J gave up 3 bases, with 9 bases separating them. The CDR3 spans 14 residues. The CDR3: CASSFREINQPQHF. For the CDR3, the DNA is TGTGCCAGCAGCTTTCGGGAGATCAATCAGCCCCAGCATTTT.

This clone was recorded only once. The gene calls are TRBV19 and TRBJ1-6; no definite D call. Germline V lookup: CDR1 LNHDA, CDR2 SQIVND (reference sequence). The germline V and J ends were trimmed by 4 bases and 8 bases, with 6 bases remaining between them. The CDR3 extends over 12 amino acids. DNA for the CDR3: TGTGCCAGTAGTAGGGAATATTCACCCCTCCACTTT. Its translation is CASSREYSPLHF.

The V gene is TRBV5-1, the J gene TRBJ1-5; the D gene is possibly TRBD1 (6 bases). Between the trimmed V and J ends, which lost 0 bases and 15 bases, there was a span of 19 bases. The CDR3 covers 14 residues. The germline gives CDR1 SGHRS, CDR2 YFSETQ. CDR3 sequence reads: CASSLVGADSPWHF. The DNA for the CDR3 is TGCGCCAGCAGCTTGGTGGGGGCGGACAGCCCTTGGCATTTT.

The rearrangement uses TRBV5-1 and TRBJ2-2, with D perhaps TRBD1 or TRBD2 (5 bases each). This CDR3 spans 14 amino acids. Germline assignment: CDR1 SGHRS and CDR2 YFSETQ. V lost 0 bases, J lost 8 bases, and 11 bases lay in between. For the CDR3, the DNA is TGCGCCAGCAGCTTGGGACACGGGGCGGGGGAGCTGTTTTTT. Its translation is CASSLGHGAGELFF. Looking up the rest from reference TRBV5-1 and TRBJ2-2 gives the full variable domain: KAGVTQTPRYLIKTRGQQVTLSCSPISGHRSVSWYQQTPGQGLQFLFEYFSETQRNKGNFPGRFSGRQFSNSRSEMNVSTLELGDSALYLCASSLGHGAGELFFGEGSRLTVL.

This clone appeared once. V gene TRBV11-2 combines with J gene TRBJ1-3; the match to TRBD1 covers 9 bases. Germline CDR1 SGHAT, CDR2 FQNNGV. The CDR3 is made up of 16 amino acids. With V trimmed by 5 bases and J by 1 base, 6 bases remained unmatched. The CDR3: CASSLPGTGSGNTIYF. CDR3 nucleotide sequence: TGTGCCAGCAGCCTACCGGGGACAGGGTCTGGAAACACCATATATTTT.

As DNA, the CDR3 is TGTGCCAGTAGTGTCAGGGGTTTTGGCTACGAGCAGTACTTC. As protein: CASSVRGFGYEQYF. The V and J genes are TRBV19 and TRBJ2-7; D may be TRBD1 (6 bases). Trimming shortened V by 5 bases and J by 3 bases, and 14 bases separated the two germline ends. The CDR3 has 14 amino acids. Germline loops: CDR1 LNHDA, CDR2 SQIVND (reference sequence). Variable domain in full (rest from reference TRBV19 and TRBJ2-7): DGGITQSPKYLFRKEGQNVTLSCEQNLNHDAMYWYRQDPGQGLRLIYYSQIVNDFQKGDIAEGYSVSREKKESFPLTVTSAQKNPTAFYLCASSVRGFGYEQYFGPGTRLTVT.

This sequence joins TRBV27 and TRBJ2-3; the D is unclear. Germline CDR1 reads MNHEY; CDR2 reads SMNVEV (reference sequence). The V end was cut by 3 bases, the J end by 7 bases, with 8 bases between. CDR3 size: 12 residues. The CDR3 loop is CASSFVGNTQYF. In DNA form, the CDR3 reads TGTGCCAGCAGTTTTGTGGGAAATACGCAGTATTTT.

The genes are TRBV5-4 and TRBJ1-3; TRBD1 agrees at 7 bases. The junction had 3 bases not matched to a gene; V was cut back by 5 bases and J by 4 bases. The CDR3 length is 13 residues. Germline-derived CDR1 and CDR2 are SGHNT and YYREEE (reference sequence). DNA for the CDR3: TGTGCCAGCAGTCGACAGGGAGGAAACACCATATATTTT. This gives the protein CASSRQGGNTIYF.

The CDR3 loop reads CASSDRGSYEQYF. CDR3 DNA sequence: TGCGCCAGCAGTGACCGAGGCTCCTACGAGCAGTACTTC. V and J are TRBV10-2 and TRBJ2-7; no clear D gene. The germline CDR1 and CDR2 sequences are WSHSY and SAAADI. V was pared by 3 bases and J by 0 bases, with 6 bases between. The CDR3 loop spans 13 amino acids.

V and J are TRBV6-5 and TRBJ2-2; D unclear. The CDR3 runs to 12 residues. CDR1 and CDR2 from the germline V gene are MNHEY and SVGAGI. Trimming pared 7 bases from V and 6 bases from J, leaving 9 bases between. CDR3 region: CASTPGAGELFF. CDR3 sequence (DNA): TGTGCCAGCACCCCCGGAGCCGGGGAGCTGTTTTTT.

The CDR3 loop is CASSSTPSGGAHEQYF. CDR3 bases: TGTGCCAGCAGTTCAACCCCCAGCGGGGGGGCCCACGAGCAGTACTTC. V usage is TRBV28 and J usage is TRBJ2-5; TRBD2 agrees at 10 bases. The DNA matches TRBJ2-7 better at its end, which makes the J call doubtful. This CDR3 has 16 residues. Germline CDR1 is MDHEN and CDR2 is SYDVKM.

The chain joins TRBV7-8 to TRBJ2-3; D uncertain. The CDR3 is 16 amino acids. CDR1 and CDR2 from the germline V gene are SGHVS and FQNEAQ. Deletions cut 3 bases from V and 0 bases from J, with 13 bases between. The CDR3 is CASSLFSQQSTDTQYF. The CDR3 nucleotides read TGTGCCAGCAGCTTGTTTTCCCAGCAGAGCACAGATACGCAGTATTTT. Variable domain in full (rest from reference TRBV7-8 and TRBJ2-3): GAGVSQSPRYKVAKRGQDVALRCDPISGHVSLFWYQQALGQGPEFLTYFQNEAQLDKSGLPSDRFFAERPEGSVSTLKIQRTQQEDSAVYLCASSLFSQQSTDTQYFGPGTRLTVL.

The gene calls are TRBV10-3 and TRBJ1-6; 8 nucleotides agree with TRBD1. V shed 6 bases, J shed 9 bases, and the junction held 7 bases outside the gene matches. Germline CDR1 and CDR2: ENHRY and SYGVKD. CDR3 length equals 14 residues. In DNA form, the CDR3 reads TGTGCCATCAGCCGACAGGGGAGTGGTTCACCCCTCCACTTT. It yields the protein CAISRQGSGSPLHF.

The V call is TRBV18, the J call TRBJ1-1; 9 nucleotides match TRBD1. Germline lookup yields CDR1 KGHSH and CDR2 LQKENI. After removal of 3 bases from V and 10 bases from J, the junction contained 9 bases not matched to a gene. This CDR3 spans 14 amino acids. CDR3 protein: CASSPPGQGFGAFF. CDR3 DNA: TGTGCCAGCTCACCCCCGGGACAGGGCTTTGGAGCTTTCTTT.

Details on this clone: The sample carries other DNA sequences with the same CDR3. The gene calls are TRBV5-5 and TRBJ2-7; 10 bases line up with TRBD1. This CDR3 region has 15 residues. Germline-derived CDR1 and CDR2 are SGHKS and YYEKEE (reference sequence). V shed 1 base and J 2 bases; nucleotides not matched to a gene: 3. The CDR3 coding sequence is TGTGCCAGCAGCTTGCGGGGGACAGGGGCCTACGAGCAGTACTTC. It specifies CASSLRGTGAYEQYF.

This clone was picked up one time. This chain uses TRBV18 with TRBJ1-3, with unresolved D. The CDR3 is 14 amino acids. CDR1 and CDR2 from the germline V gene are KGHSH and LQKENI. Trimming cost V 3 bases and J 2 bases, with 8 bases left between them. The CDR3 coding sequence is TGTGCCAGCTCACCGGACCCACCTGGAAACACCATATATTTT. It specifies CASSPDPPGNTIYF.

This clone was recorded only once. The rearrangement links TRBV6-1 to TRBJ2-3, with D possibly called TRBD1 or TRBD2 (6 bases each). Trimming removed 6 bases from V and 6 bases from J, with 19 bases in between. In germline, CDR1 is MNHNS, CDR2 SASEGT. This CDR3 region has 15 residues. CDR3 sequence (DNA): TGTGCCAGCAGGCCAGGGGCAGGGAGGAGGGATACGCAGTATTTT. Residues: CASRPGAGRRDTQYF.

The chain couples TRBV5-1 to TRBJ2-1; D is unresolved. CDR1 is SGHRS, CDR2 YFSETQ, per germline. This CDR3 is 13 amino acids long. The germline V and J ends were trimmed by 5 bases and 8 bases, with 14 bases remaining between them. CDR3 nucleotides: TGCGCCAGCAGGTTTGAGAACGGTCATGAGCAGTTCTTC. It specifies CASRFENGHEQFF.

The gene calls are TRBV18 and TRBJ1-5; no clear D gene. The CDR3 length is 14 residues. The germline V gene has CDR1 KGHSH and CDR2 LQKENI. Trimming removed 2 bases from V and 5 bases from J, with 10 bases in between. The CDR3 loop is CASSPYRVDQPQHF. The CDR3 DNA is TGTGCCAGCTCACCATATAGGGTTGATCAGCCCCAGCATTTT.

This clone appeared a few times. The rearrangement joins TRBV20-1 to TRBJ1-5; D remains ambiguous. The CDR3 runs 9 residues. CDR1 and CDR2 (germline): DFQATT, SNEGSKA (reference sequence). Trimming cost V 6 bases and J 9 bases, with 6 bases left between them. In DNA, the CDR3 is TGCAGTGCCCGACGGCCCCAGCATTTT. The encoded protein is CSARRPQHF.

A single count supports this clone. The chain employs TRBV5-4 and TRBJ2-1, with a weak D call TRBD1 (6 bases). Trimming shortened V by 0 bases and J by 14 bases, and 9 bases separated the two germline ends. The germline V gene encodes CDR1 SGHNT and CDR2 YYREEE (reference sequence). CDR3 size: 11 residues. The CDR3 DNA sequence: TGTGCCAGCAGCTTGGGGGACACCAAGTTCTTC. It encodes CASSLGDTKFF.

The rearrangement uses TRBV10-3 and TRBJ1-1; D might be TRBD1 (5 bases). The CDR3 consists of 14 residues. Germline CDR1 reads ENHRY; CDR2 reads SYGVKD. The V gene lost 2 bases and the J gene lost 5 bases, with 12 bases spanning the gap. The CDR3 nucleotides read TGTGCCATCAGTGAGCAGGGAGGAGAGACTGAAGCTTTCTTT. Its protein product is CAISEQGGETEAFF.

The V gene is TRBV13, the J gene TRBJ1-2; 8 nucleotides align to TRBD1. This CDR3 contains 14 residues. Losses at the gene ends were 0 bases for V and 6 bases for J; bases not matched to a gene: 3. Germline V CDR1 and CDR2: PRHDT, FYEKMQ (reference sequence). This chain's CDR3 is CASSLGQGADGYTF. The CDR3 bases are TGTGCCAGCAGCTTAGGGCAGGGGGCCGATGGCTACACCTTC. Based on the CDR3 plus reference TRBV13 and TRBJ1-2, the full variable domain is AAGVIQSPRHLIKEKRETATLKCYPIPRHDTVYWYQQGPGQDPQFLISFYEKMQSDKGSIPDRFSAQQFSDYHSELNMSSLELGDSALYFCASSLGQGADGYTFGSGTRLTVV.

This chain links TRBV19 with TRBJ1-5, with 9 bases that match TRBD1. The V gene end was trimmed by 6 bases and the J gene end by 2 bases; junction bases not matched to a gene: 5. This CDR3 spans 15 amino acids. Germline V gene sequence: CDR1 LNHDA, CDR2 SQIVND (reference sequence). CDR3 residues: CASSTDRGGNQPQHF. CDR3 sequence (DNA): TGTGCCAGTAGCACGGACAGGGGTGGCAATCAGCCCCAGCATTTT.